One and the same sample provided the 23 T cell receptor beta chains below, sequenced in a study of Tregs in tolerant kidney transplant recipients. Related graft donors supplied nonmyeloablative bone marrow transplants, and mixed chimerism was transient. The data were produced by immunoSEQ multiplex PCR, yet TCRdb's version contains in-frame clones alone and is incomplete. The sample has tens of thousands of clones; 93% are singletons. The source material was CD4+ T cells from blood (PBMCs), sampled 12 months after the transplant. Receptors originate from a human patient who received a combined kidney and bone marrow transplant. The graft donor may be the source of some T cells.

CDR3 nucleotide sequence: TGTGCCAGCAGAACGGGACTAGCGGGAGTGGGGTACGAGCAGTACTTC. As protein: CASRTGLAGVGYEQYF. The chain employs TRBV5-6 and TRBJ2-7, with 14 nucleotides matching TRBD2. The ends lost 5 bases at V and 4 bases at J; junction bases unmatched: 8. The CDR3 runs 16 residues. From germline, CDR1 is SGHDT and CDR2 YYEEEE.

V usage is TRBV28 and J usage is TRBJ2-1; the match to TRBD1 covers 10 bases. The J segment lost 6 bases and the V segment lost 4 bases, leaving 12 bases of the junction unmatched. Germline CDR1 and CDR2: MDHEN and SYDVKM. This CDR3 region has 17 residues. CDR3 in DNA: TGTGCCAGCAGTTCCCCGACCGACAGGGGGCGCGCCAATGAGCAGTTCTTC. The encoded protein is CASSSPTDRGRANEQFF.

CDR3 region: CASSEAGERNTIYF. CDR3 DNA sequence: TGTGCCAGCAGTGAAGCGGGGGAAAGAAACACCATATATTTT. The gene calls are TRBV25-1 and TRBJ1-3; the D gene is possibly TRBD1 (5 bases). Trimming shortened V by 2 bases and J by 5 bases, and 10 bases separated the two germline ends. The germline gives CDR1 MGHDK, CDR2 SYGVNS. The CDR3 has 14 residues.

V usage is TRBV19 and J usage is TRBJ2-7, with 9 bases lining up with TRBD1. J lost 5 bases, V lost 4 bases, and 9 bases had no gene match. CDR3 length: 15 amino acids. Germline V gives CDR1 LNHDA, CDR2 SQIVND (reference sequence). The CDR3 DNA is TGTGCCAGTAGTAGATTCCGGGACAGGGTTAACGAGCAGTACTTC. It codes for CASSRFRDRVNEQYF. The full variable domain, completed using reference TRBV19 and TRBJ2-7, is DGGITQSPKYLFRKEGQNVTLSCEQNLNHDAMYWYRQDPGQGLRLIYYSQIVNDFQKGDIAEGYSVSREKKESFPLTVTSAQKNPTAFYLCASSRFRDRVNEQYFGPGTRLTVT.

In DNA, the CDR3 is TGTGCCAGCAGCTTAACTAGCGGGAGTTTCGACGAGCAGTACTTC. Protein: CASSLTSGSFDEQYF. The J gene is TRBJ2-7, the V gene TRBV7-3, with 9 bases lining up with TRBD2. The CDR3 loop spans 15 amino acids. Trimming cost V 0 bases and J 5 bases; bases outside gene matches: 5. Germline V lookup: CDR1 SGHTA, CDR2 FQGTGA.

CDR3 DNA sequence: TGTGCCAGCAAATCGTCTTATGGCTACACCTTC. This sequence encodes CASKSSYGYTF. This chain connects TRBV28 to TRBJ1-2; no definite D call. Germline V gene data show CDR1 as MDHEN and CDR2 as SYDVKM. Between the trimmed V and J ends, which lost 7 bases and 5 bases, there was a span of 8 bases. This CDR3 is 11 amino acids long.

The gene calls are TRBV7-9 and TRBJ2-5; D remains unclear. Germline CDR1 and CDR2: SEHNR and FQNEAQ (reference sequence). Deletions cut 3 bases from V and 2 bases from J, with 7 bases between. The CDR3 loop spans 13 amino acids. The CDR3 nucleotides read TGTGCCAGCAGCTTGTTACAGCAAGAGACCCAGTACTTC. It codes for CASSLLQQETQYF.

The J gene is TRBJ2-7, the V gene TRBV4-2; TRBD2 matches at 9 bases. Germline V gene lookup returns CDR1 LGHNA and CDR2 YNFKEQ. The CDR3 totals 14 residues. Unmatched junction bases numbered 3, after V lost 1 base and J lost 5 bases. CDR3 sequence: CASSQGLAGNEQYF. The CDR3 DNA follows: TGTGCCAGCAGCCAAGGCCTAGCGGGGAACGAGCAGTACTTC.

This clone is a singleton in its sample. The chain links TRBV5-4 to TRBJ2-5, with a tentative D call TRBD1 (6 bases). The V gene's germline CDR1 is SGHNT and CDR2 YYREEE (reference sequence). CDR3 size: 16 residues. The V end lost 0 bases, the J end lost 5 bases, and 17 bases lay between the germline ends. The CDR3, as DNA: TGTGCCAGCAGCTTGGGGGGAACAACAGGGACGGAGACCCAGTACTTC. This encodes CASSLGGTTGTETQYF.

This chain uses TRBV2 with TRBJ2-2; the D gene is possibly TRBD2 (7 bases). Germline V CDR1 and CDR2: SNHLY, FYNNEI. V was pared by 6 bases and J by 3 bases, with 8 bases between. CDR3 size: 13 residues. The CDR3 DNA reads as TGTGCCAGCAGCGGGGGGCACACCGGGGAGCTGTTTTTT. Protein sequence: CASSGGHTGELFF.

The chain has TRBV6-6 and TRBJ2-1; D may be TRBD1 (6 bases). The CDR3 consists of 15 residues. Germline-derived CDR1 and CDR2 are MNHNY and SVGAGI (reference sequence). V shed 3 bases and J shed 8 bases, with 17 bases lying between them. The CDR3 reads CASSYSPGAIDEQFF. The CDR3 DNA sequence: TGTGCCAGCAGTTATTCCCCAGGGGCCATTGATGAGCAGTTCTTC.

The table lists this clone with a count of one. The DNA for the CDR3 is TGTGCCAGCAGCCCACGACAGGGGGCAAACTATGGCTACACCTTC. Its protein product is CASSPRQGANYGYTF. The rearrangement joins TRBV7-9 to TRBJ1-2; 10 positions agree with TRBD1. J gave up 2 bases and V 5 bases, and 5 bases lay outside the gene matches. Germline assignment: CDR1 SEHNR and CDR2 FQNEAQ (reference sequence). The CDR3 sequence is 15 residues long.

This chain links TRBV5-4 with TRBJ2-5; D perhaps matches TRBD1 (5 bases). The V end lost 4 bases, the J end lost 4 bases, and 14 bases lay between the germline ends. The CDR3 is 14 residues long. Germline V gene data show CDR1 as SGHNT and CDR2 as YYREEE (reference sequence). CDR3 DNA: TGTGCCAGCAGCCAACCGACAGTTGGAGAGACCCAGTACTTC. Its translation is CASSQPTVGETQYF.

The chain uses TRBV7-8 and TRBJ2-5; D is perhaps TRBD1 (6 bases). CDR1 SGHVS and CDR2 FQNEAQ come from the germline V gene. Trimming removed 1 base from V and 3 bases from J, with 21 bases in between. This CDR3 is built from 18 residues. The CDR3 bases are TGTGCCAGCAGCTTAGAACTGGGTTACAGGGAGAGTGAAGAGACCCAGTACTTC. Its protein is CASSLELGYRESEETQYF.

This CDR3 is CASSTRREGLGEQYF. As DNA, the CDR3 is TGCGCCAGCAGCACCCGGCGGGAGGGCCTTGGGGAGCAGTACTTC. This sequence joins TRBV4-3 and TRBJ2-5; 9 bases line up with TRBD2. The germline V gene encodes CDR1 LGHNA and CDR2 YSLEER. J gave up 11 bases and V 5 bases, and 15 bases lay outside the gene matches. The CDR3 contains 15 residues.

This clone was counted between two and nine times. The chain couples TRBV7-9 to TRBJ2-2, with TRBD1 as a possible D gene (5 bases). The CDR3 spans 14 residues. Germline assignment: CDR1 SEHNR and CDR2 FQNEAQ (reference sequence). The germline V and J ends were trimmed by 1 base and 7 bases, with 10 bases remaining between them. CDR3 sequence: CASSLGQFIGELFF. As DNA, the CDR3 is TGTGCCAGCAGCTTAGGACAGTTTATCGGGGAGCTGTTTTTT.

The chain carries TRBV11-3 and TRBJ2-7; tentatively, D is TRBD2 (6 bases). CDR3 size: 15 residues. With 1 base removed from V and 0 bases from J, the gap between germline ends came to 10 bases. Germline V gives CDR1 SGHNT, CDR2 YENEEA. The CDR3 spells CASSLVAGFSYEQYF. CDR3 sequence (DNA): TGTGCCAGCAGCTTAGTCGCGGGATTCTCCTACGAGCAGTACTTC.

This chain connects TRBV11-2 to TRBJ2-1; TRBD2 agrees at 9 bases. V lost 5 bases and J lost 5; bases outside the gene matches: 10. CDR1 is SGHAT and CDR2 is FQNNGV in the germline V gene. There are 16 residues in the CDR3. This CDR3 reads CASSHPGLAFNNEQFF. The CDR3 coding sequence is TGTGCCAGCAGCCACCCGGGACTAGCTTTTAACAATGAGCAGTTCTTC.

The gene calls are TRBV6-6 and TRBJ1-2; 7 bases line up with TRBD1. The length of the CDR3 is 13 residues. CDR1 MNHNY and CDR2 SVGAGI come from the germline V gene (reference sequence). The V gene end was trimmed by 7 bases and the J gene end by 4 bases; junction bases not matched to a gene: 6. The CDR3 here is CASTPQGIYGYTF. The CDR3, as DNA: TGTGCCAGCACCCCACAGGGGATCTATGGCTACACCTTC.

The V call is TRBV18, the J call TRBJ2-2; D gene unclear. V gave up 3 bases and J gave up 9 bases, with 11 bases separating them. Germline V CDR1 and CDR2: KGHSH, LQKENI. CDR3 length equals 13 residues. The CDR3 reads CASSPPSRRELFF. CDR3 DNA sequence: TGTGCCAGCTCACCCCCTTCGAGGAGGGAGCTGTTTTTT.

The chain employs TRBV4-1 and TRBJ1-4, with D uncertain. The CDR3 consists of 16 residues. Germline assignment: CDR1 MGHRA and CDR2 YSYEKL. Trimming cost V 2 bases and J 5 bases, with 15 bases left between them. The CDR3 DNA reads TGCGCCAGCAGCCAACTCCGAGGACTACTGAATGAAAAACTGTTTTTT. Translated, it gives CASSQLRGLLNEKLFF.

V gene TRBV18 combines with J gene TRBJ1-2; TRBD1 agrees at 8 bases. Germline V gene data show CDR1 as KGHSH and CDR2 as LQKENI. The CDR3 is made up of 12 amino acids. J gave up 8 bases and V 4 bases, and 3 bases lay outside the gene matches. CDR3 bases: TGTGCCAGCTCACTCGGACAGGGAGGCTACACCTTC. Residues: CASSLGQGGYTF.

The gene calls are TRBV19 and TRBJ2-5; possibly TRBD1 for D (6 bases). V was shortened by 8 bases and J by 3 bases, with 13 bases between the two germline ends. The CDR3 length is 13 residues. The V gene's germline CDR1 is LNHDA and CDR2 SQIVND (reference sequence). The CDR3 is CASSRGLEETQYF. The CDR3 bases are TGTGCCAGTTCCAGGGGATTGGAAGAGACCCAGTACTTC.